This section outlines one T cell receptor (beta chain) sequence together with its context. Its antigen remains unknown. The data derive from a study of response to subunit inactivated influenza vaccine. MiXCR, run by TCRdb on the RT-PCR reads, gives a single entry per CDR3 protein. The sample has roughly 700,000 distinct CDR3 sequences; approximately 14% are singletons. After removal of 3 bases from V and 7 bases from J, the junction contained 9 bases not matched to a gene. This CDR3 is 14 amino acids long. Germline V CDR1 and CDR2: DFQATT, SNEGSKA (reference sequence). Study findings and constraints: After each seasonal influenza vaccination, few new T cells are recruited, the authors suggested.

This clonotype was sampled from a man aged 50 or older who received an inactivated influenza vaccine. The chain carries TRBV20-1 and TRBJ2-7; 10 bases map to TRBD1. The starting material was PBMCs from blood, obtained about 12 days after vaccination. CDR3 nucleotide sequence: TGCAGTGCTAGTATCATCCGGGACAGGGGTGAGCAGTACTTC. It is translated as CSASIIRDRGEQYF.